This T cell receptor beta chain was retrieved from a study of T cell responses to AZD1222 COVID-19 vaccine (dated by TCRdb to about 2021). In the study overall: AZD1222 recipients whose second dose came at about 4 weeks and those whose second dose came at about 12 weeks were combined into one group, since spike-specific TCR depth and breadth did not differ between the two schedules. TCR sequencing covered approximately 230 trial participants: approximately 200 given two doses of AZD1222 and approximately 25 given two doses of MenACWY control vaccine. Trial participants were enrolled by age into subgroups of 18-55, 56-69 and 70-plus years, and about 150, 27 and 61 TCR-sequenced participants, respectively, were included in these subgroups. Study-wide findings and limitations: Conclusions about previously exposed vaccinees are limited, since just five or six AZD1222 recipients were seropositive for SARS-CoV-2 at baseline. Because no samples from the day 14 peak response were available, repertoires could be characterized only after the peak T cell response. Participants were mostly white British and included more females than males, and it was suggested by the authors that clonal diversity may have been underestimated. After two AZD1222 doses, spike-specific TCR breadth and depth were significantly higher than at day 0 and than in MenACWY recipients. Reportedly, close to half of the unique spike-specific TCRs recognized epitopes lying outside the regions that are mutated in the B.1.351 and B.1.1.7 variants. The 56-69-year group was small, and its depth increase did not reach significance, likely because of low power. The vaccine-associated CD4 TCRs covered the entire spike protein, and the dominant responses fell in regions 160-218 and 743-854.

Taken from the germline V gene, the CDR1 and CDR2 loops are LGHNA and YNFKEQ. Its CDR3 holds 15 amino acids, cysteine through phenylalanine. The read is trimmed to its CDR3 DNA, 45 bases read in frame from base 1. V is pruned by 0 bases and J by 0 bases, leaving 0 bases of the junction without a gene match. The CDR3 regions of human TCRbeta chains were subjected to immunosequencing. In the authors' own workflow: TCRs in the repertoires were matched against a reference library of SARS-CoV-2-specific TCRs that had been generated with the MIRA antigen-specificity platform. Breadth was defined as the fraction of unique TCRs that were SARS-CoV-2-associated. Depth was defined as the fraction of total T cells that were SARS-CoV-2-associated. Using the MIRA data, each spike-specific TCR was assigned both to the spike region to which the TCR was reactive and to a CD4 or CD8 class. Log10-transformed breadth and depth values were compared by one-way ANOVA with Sidak's multiple comparisons tests. TCRdb obtained this table from immuneACCESS and retained in-frame rearrangements with V and J assigned. These tables miss some clones; where compared with another copy, unresolved V genes account for less than half of the shortfall, and the remainder is unexplained. V and J calls plus clone size are reproduced from that table; the DNA served to infer D and trimming. This sample comprises under 35,000 clones, approximately 90% of them detected only once. The ten biggest clones cover under 60% of the sample.

To note about this clone: Its antigen target is currently unknown. No base-level quality is on record; no much larger clone is a single base apart.

Interpreted using the paper, the time point label stands for: baseline before first vaccination. Samples from vaccinated people were obtained from the UK trials COV001 and COV002, which included a single-blind randomized controlled phase 2/3 trial of AZD1222 (ChAdOx1 nCoV-19) in healthy adults. For TCRbeta chain sequencing, PBMC samples were collected from trial participants at day 0 and at day 28 after the second dose. Here the sequenced sample was peripheral blood, taken on day 0 of AZD1222 vaccination. In this chain, TRBV4-2 is recombined with TRBJ1-1, and 8 junction bases match TRBD1. This clonotype was obtained from an adult in good health. The CDR3 is CASSQEQGVNTEAFF. The DNA reads as follows: TGTGCCAGCAGCCAAGAACAGGGGGTGAACACTGAAGCTTTCTTT.